This TCR beta chain was sequenced for a study of T cell clonality in common variable immunodeficiency. The sample holds many counts of this clone. The read falls 3 residues short of the CDR3 end, and the missing part is taken from the germline J gene. This CDR3 spans 13 amino acids. Germline V gene data show CDR1 as SQVTM and CDR2 as ANQGSEA. Control and CVID samples contributed equal amounts of genomic DNA. The method was immunoSEQ multiplex PCR; TCRdb's version includes in-frame clones alone and lacks a portion of them. The table lists under 45,000 clones, no singletons, with roughly 8.9% in the top ten. Blood samples were heparinized, 5 to 8 ml per donor.

This receptor was obtained from a person aged 18 to 75 in good health. The chain employs TRBV29-1 and TRBJ1-2; 9 positions match TRBD1. Sample: peripheral blood mononuclear cells. CDR3 in amino acids: CSVVGTGWNGYTF. The sequenced part of the CDR3 DNA is TGCAGCGTTGTCGGGACAGGGTGGAACGGC.